These 27 T cell receptor beta chains were all obtained from the same sample, sequenced in a study of cytomegalovirus exposure and HLA in healthy donors. Sequencing used immunoSEQ multiplex PCR; TCRdb keeps in-frame clones, though not all of them. The data contain some 270,000 clones, approximately 83% of them singletons. The sequenced sample was PBMCs. These TCRs come from a woman younger than 35 in good health and CMV-seronegative.

The rearrangement joins TRBV5-8 to TRBJ1-2, with no clear D. Trimming cost V 4 bases and J 7 bases, with 8 bases left between them. Germline loops: CDR1 SGHTS, CDR2 YDEGEE. The CDR3 has 11 amino acids. Written as DNA, the CDR3 is TGTGCCAGCAGCCCAGTCTTTGGCTACACCTTC. Translation: CASSPVFGYTF.

This clone came up many times. This chain links TRBV27 with TRBJ1-5; no clear D. CDR1 is MNHEY and CDR2 is SMNVEV in the germline V gene (reference sequence). V lost 6 bases to trimming and J lost 5 bases, with 14 bases between them. The CDR3 has 14 amino acids. The DNA of the CDR3 is TGTGCCAGCAGCCGGGAGGCCCTCGATCAGCCCCAGCATTTT. Amino acid sequence: CASSREALDQPQHF.

The rearrangement uses TRBV9 and TRBJ2-3, with unresolved D. The germline V and J ends were trimmed by 2 bases and 6 bases, with 10 bases remaining between them. Germline V gene lookup returns CDR1 SGDLS and CDR2 YYNGEE. This CDR3 is built from 13 residues. The CDR3 DNA is TGTGCCAGCAGCGTTGGCCTTTCGGATACGCAGTATTTT. Protein: CASSVGLSDTQYF.

The CDR3 DNA is TGTGCCAGTAGTATGGGGGGGCTCTCCTACGAGCAGTACTTC. Translation: CASSMGGLSYEQYF. The chain couples TRBV19 to TRBJ2-7; tentatively, D is TRBD2 (7 bases). Germline CDR1 reads LNHDA; CDR2 reads SQIVND (reference sequence). The CDR3 is made up of 14 amino acids. The V end lost 3 bases, the J end lost 0 bases, and 9 bases lay between the germline ends.

The chain combines TRBV2 with TRBJ2-1; 10 bases line up with TRBD1. The CDR3 is 15 amino acids. Trimming removed 4 bases from V and 4 bases from J; junction bases left unmatched: 4. Germline-derived CDR1 and CDR2 are SNHLY and FYNNEI. CDR3 bases: TGTGCCAGCAGTGGCCGACAGGGGGCTTACAATGAGCAGTTCTTC. Protein product: CASSGRQGAYNEQFF.

The chain joins TRBV11-1 to TRBJ1-1; D may be TRBD1 (6 bases). V was shortened by 5 bases and J by 1 base, with 14 bases between the two germline ends. The CDR3 is 15 amino acids. Germline V CDR1 and CDR2: SGHAT, FQDESV (reference sequence). The DNA for the CDR3 is TGTGCCAGCAGCCTTAGGGGGGGTCAGAACACTGAAGCTTTCTTT. It yields the protein CASSLRGGQNTEAFF. Supplemented by reference TRBV11-1 and TRBJ1-1, the full variable domain reads EAEVAQSPRYKITEKSQAVAFWCDPISGHATLYWYRQILGQGPELLVQFQDESVVDDSQLPKDRFSAERLKGVDSTLKIQPAELGDSAMYLCASSLRGGQNTEAFFGQGTRLTVV.

The chain uses TRBV27 and TRBJ1-1; D call uncertain. CDR1 is MNHEY and CDR2 is SMNVEV in the germline V gene (reference sequence). V was pared by 9 bases and J by 0 bases, with 14 bases between. The CDR3 has 14 amino acids. This CDR3 is CASSLERMNTEAFF. CDR3 bases: TGTGCCAGTAGCCTGGAACGGATGAACACTGAAGCTTTCTTT.

The chain is built from TRBV29-1 and TRBJ1-2; TRBD1 might be the D (5 bases). This CDR3 comprises 14 residues. Germline CDR1 SQVTM, CDR2 ANQGSEA. V was cut by 8 bases and J by 6 bases, with 22 bases left in between. The CDR3 bases are TGCAGCTTGGGGCCAGGCAGTGCTTATGATGGCTACACCTTC. Amino acid sequence: CSLGPGSAYDGYTF.

This clone was detected once. The V call is TRBV28, the J call TRBJ2-5; tentatively, D is TRBD1 (6 bases). The V gene's germline CDR1 is MDHEN and CDR2 SYDVKM. Trimming pared 5 bases from V and 1 base from J, leaving 8 bases between. The CDR3 length is 13 residues. CDR3: CASSRDIQETQYF. Here the CDR3 DNA reads TGTGCCAGCAGTCGGGACATCCAAGAGACCCAGTACTTC.

The chain carries TRBV19 and TRBJ1-5; 9 positions agree with TRBD1. Looked up from germline, CDR1 is LNHDA and CDR2 is SQIVND (reference sequence). V lost 4 bases and J lost 7; bases outside the gene matches: 8. The CDR3 length is 15 residues. CDR3 amino acids: CASSTEQGARQPQHF. The CDR3 DNA reads TGTGCCAGTAGTACGGAACAGGGGGCTCGGCAGCCCCAGCATTTT.

V gene TRBV29-1 combines with J gene TRBJ2-6, with 8 bases aligning to TRBD1. The V gene end was trimmed by 2 bases and the J gene end by 4 bases; junction bases not matched to a gene: 4. CDR1 is SQVTM, CDR2 ANQGSEA, per germline. The CDR3 length is 15 residues. Here the CDR3 DNA reads TGCAGCGTTGAAAGCAGGGGGCTGGGGGCCAACGTCCTGACTTTC. It is translated as CSVESRGLGANVLTF.

The gene calls are TRBV11-3 and TRBJ2-7; 11 nucleotides agree with TRBD2. The CDR3 is 14 amino acids. Trimming removed 5 bases from V and 2 bases from J; junction bases left unmatched: 2. Germline CDR1 is SGHNT and CDR2 is YENEEA. The CDR3 DNA is TGTGCCAGCAGCCGTAGCGGGGGGGCCTACGAGCAGTACTTC. Residues: CASSRSGGAYEQYF.

The chain is built from TRBV19 and TRBJ1-5; 7 bases are shared with TRBD1. This CDR3 is built from 13 residues. V dropped 8 bases and J dropped 7; count of bases not matched to a gene: 8. Germline-derived CDR1 and CDR2 are LNHDA and SQIVND (reference sequence). In nucleotides, the CDR3 is TGTGCCAGTGGACGACAGGGTAGGCAGCCCCAGCATTTT. Its protein is CASGRQGRQPQHF.

This rearrangement joins TRBV7-9 to TRBJ1-3; 7 nucleotides line up with TRBD1. V trimming: 2 bases; J trimming: 0 bases; junction bases outside the gene matches: 7. In germline, CDR1 is SEHNR, CDR2 FQNEAQ (reference sequence). This CDR3 has 17 residues. The CDR3 nucleotides are TGTGCCAGCAGCTTAATGGGGACAGCCATCTCTGGAAACACCATATATTTT. Translating it yields CASSLMGTAISGNTIYF.

The gene calls are TRBV19 and TRBJ1-2, with D perhaps TRBD1 (6 bases). V was trimmed by 3 bases and J by 6 bases, leaving 11 bases between them. CDR1 and CDR2 from the germline V gene are LNHDA and SQIVND (reference sequence). The CDR3 totals 13 residues. CDR3 nucleotides: TGTGCCAGTAGTATTGGGGGCAAGAATGGCTACACCTTC. Its protein product is CASSIGGKNGYTF.

CDR3 DNA: TGTGCCAGCAGCCTAACTCCGGGACTAGCGGGAGTTGGGGACTACGAGCAGTACTTC. It yields the protein CASSLTPGLAGVGDYEQYF. The V gene is TRBV4-2, the J gene TRBJ2-7; 14 bases are shared with TRBD2. The CDR3 consists of 19 residues. The V segment lost 4 bases and the J segment 3 bases; nucleotides outside the gene matches: 14. The germline gives CDR1 LGHNA, CDR2 YNFKEQ.

J is TRBJ1-5 and V is TRBV4-2; the D gene is possibly TRBD1 (5 bases). This CDR3 comprises 18 residues. Trimming took 2 bases from V and 0 from J, leaving 17 bases between them. CDR1 and CDR2 from the germline V gene are LGHNA and YNFKEQ. The CDR3 bases are TGTGCCAGCAGCCAACTACCCACGGGGGGACCTAGCAATCAGCCCCAGCATTTT. Translating it yields CASSQLPTGGPSNQPQHF.

In its sample, this clone was seen once. The chain employs TRBV30 and TRBJ2-3, with D possibly matching TRBD1 (6 bases). Trimming left V 2 bases short and J 4 bases short, with 19 bases between. CDR3 length: 16 residues. The germline gives CDR1 GTSNPN, CDR2 SVGIG (reference sequence). CDR3 DNA: TGTGCCTGGAGTAGGGGGACCACGATGATAGCAGATACGCAGTATTTT. Protein product: CAWSRGTTMIADTQYF.

The chain recombines TRBV7-9 with TRBJ1-5, with D perhaps TRBD1 (5 bases). Germline lookup yields CDR1 SEHNR and CDR2 FQNEAQ (reference sequence). CDR3 length: 14 residues. Trimming took 3 bases from V and 4 from J, leaving 10 bases between them. The chain's CDR3 is CASSFADKNQPQHF. The CDR3 region has the DNA TGTGCCAGCAGCTTCGCGGACAAGAATCAGCCCCAGCATTTT. Full variable domain (rest looked up from reference TRBV7-9 and TRBJ1-5): DTGVSQNPRHKITKRGQNVTFRCDPISEHNRLYWYRQTLGQGPEFLTYFQNEAQLEKSRLLSDRFSAERPKGSFSTLEIQRTEQGDSAMYLCASSFADKNQPQHFGDGTRLSIL.

To note about this clone: The sample carries other DNA sequences with the same CDR3. The chain links TRBV5-1 to TRBJ1-1, with D maybe TRBD1 (5 bases). The CDR3 is made up of 13 amino acids. V lost 5 bases to trimming and J lost 2 bases, with 10 bases between them. Germline V lookup: CDR1 SGHRS, CDR2 YFSETQ. Here the CDR3 DNA reads TGCGCCAGCAGTTCAGGACAAAACACTGAAGCTTTCTTT. It yields the protein CASSSGQNTEAFF.

The chain links TRBV27 to TRBJ1-3; no clear D gene. The CDR3 is 14 residues long. The V gene lost 4 bases and the J gene lost 0 bases, with 7 bases spanning the gap. Germline CDR1 MNHEY, CDR2 SMNVEV (reference sequence). The CDR3 region is CASSSHNSGNTIYF. The DNA of the CDR3 is TGTGCCAGCAGTTCCCACAACTCTGGAAACACCATATATTTT.

This chain connects TRBV2 to TRBJ2-3, with 16 bases identical to TRBD2. The V gene end was trimmed by 4 bases and the J gene end by 5 bases; junction bases not matched to a gene: 3. Germline V CDR1 and CDR2: SNHLY, FYNNEI. The CDR3 extends over 16 amino acids. This chain's CDR3 is CASSVGTSGGVDTQYF. The CDR3 region has the DNA TGTGCCAGCAGTGTGGGGACTAGCGGGGGGGTAGATACGCAGTATTTT.

The chain links TRBV30 to TRBJ2-3, with D possibly TRBD2 on 6 matching bases. Germline CDR1 GTSNPN, CDR2 SVGIG (reference sequence). The length of the CDR3 is 16 residues. V was cut by 1 base and J by 0 bases, with 14 bases left in between. The CDR3 bases are TGTGCCTGGAGTGGTAGTTTAGCGGCTAGCACAGATACGCAGTATTTT. This codes for CAWSGSLAASTDTQYF. Filled out from reference TRBV30 and TRBJ2-3, the complete variable domain reads SQTIHQWPATLVQPVGSPLSLECTVEGTSNPNLYWYRQAAGRGLQLLFYSVGIGQISSEVPQNLSASRPQDRQFILSSKKLLLSDSGFYLCAWSGSLAASTDTQYFGPGTRLTVL.

This chain uses TRBV21-1 with TRBJ2-1; the DNA was not used to check the table's D call, TRBD2. TRBV21-1 is a recognized pseudogene. The CDR3 covers 15 residues. CDR3 nucleotide sequence: TGTGCCAGCAGCAAAGAAATAGCCTCCTACAATGAGCAGTTCTTC. As protein: CASSKEIASYNEQFF.

V is TRBV5-6 and J is TRBJ2-1; 11 bases line up with TRBD1. This CDR3 has 14 amino acids. CDR1 and CDR2 (germline): SGHDT, YYEEEE. V gave up 4 bases and J gave up 9 bases; unmatched junction bases: 6. CDR3 region: CASSAGQGAGEQFF. CDR3 sequence (DNA): TGTGCCAGCAGCGCAGGACAGGGGGCAGGTGAGCAGTTCTTC.

This chain uses TRBV12-5 with TRBJ2-1; D is perhaps TRBD1 (7 bases). Between the trimmed V and J ends, which lost 5 bases and 12 bases, there was a span of 20 bases. Germline CDR1 LGHNT, CDR2 FRNRAP. This CDR3 region has 14 residues. The CDR3 sequence: CASGDQGGQKGQFF. The CDR3 DNA reads TGTGCTAGTGGTGATCAGGGGGGTCAGAAAGGGCAGTTCTTC.

V and J are TRBV5-1 and TRBJ2-7, with 8 nucleotides matching TRBD2. Germline values: CDR1 SGHRS, CDR2 YFSETQ. This CDR3 contains 14 residues. The V and J ends lost 3 bases and 6 bases, in that order; junction bases with no gene match: 8. DNA for the CDR3: TGCGCCAGCAGCTCCAGCGGGAGAGGCGGCGAGCAGTACTTC. It encodes CASSSSGRGGEQYF.